This entry lists 26 T cell receptor beta chains sequenced from one sample in a study of lymphopenia after photon versus proton radiotherapy. Here immunoSEQ multiplex PCR was the method, and the copy in TCRdb shows in-frame clones only, minus some. The data hold about 50,000 clones, with more than 70% observed a single time. Sequenced material: peripheral blood, taken from a patient treated with photon-based radiotherapy. These receptors were obtained from a man in his fifties or sixties with gastric cancer.

The CDR3 nucleotides are TGTGCCAGTAGTGTCACTGGAAACACCGGGGAGCTGTTTTTT. It yields the protein CASSVTGNTGELFF. This chain joins TRBV19 and TRBJ2-2; no reliable D call. The germline V gene has CDR1 LNHDA and CDR2 SQIVND (reference sequence). V was clipped by 5 bases and J by 2 bases, with 9 bases between them. CDR3 length equals 14 residues.

The CDR3 reads CASKPTSGSSYEQYF. CDR3 coding DNA: TGTGCCAGCAAGCCAACTAGCGGGAGTTCCTACGAGCAGTACTTC. This sequence joins TRBV2 and TRBJ2-7; TRBD2 agrees at 11 bases. Unmatched junction bases numbered 6, after V lost 7 bases and J lost 1 base. CDR1 SNHLY and CDR2 FYNNEI come from the germline V gene. CDR3 size: 15 residues.

This clone was picked up a small number of times. The chain links TRBV4-2 to TRBJ1-2; weak D call: TRBD1 (5 bases). V lost 1 base, J lost 8 bases, and 11 bases lay in between. Per germline, CDR1 LGHNA and CDR2 YNFKEQ. The CDR3 runs 13 residues. The chain's CDR3 is CASSQGPDSGYTF. The CDR3 region has the DNA TGTGCCAGCAGCCAAGGACCAGACAGCGGCTACACCTTC.

This clone was seen only a few times. This chain links TRBV5-1 with TRBJ1-1; D is undetermined. The germline gives CDR1 SGHRS, CDR2 YFSETQ. CDR3 length: 13 amino acids. V lost 4 bases to trimming and J lost 1 base, with 8 bases between them. The CDR3 sequence is CASSTAGNTEAFF. For the CDR3, the DNA is TGCGCCAGCAGCACTGCGGGGAACACTGAAGCTTTCTTT.

The chain employs TRBV7-2 and TRBJ2-7; D perhaps matches TRBD2 (6 bases). The CDR3 covers 16 residues. Trimming left V 5 bases short and J 0 bases short, with 17 bases between. The germline CDR1 and CDR2 sequences are SGHTA and FQGNSA. In DNA, the CDR3 is TGTGCCAGCAGCCTTAGCGGCGCCTTAGGCTCCTACGAGCAGTACTTC. It translates to CASSLSGALGSYEQYF.

V usage is TRBV11-2 and J usage is TRBJ2-3; 9 bases are shared with TRBD1. The J segment lost 4 bases and the V segment lost 3 bases, leaving 8 bases of the junction unmatched. CDR1 and CDR2 from the germline V gene are SGHAT and FQNNGV. The CDR3 is 16 amino acids. The CDR3 sequence is CASSLSGTGRADTQYF. CDR3 coding DNA: TGTGCCAGCAGCTTGTCGGGGACAGGGAGGGCAGATACGCAGTATTTT.

The table lists this clone with a count of one. The V and J genes are TRBV28 and TRBJ2-6, with a weak D call TRBD1 (5 bases). V was pared by 2 bases and J by 2 bases, with 7 bases between. This CDR3 spans 15 amino acids. CDR1 and CDR2 from the germline V gene are MDHEN and SYDVKM. In DNA, the CDR3 is TGTGCCAGCAGTTTAGTGGGGCCTGGGGCCAACGTCCTGACTTTC. Its translation is CASSLVGPGANVLTF.

CDR3 DNA sequence: TGCGCCAGCAGCATTGGCAGGGTACAAGAGACCCAGTACTTC. This encodes CASSIGRVQETQYF. The V and J genes are TRBV5-1 and TRBJ2-5, with D perhaps matching TRBD1 (5 bases). This CDR3 spans 14 amino acids. From germline, CDR1 is SGHRS and CDR2 YFSETQ. Deletions cut 4 bases from V and 2 bases from J, with 12 bases between.

In its sample, this clone was seen a few times. This chain connects TRBV5-3 to TRBJ2-2, with 7 bases matching TRBD2. TRBV5-3 has ORF status, its function being uncertain. The junction had 4 bases not matched to a gene; V was cut back by 0 bases and J by 5 bases. The CDR3 is 15 residues long. This CDR3 is CARSLVRESTGELFF. The CDR3 bases are TGTGCCAGAAGCTTGGTGCGGGAGAGTACCGGGGAGCTGTTTTTT.

The J gene is TRBJ2-1, the V gene TRBV20-1; unclear D gene. The CDR3 is made up of 10 amino acids. V lost 4 bases and J 11 bases, leaving 9 bases between the germline ends. Germline CDR1 DFQATT, CDR2 SNEGSKA (reference sequence). The CDR3 sequence: CSATFGKQFF. CDR3 DNA: TGCAGTGCTACATTTGGTAAGCAGTTCTTC.

The V call is TRBV28, the J call TRBJ1-1, with a weak D call TRBD1 (6 bases). CDR1 MDHEN and CDR2 SYDVKM come from the germline V gene. This CDR3 is 14 amino acids long. Trimming left V 6 bases short and J 5 bases short, with 16 bases between. CDR3 nucleotide sequence: TGTGCCAGCAGGTCGGGGGGCGCAGGGACTGAAGCTTTCTTT. This translates into CASRSGGAGTEAFF.

The genes are TRBV11-2 and TRBJ2-1, with D possibly matching TRBD1 (6 bases). The CDR3 has 15 amino acids. V gave up 5 bases and J gave up 6 bases, with 17 bases separating them. Germline CDR1 reads SGHAT; CDR2 reads FQNNGV. The CDR3 sequence: CASSHRDKVGNEQFF. Here the CDR3 DNA reads TGTGCCAGCAGCCACCGGGACAAGGTAGGCAATGAGCAGTTCTTC.

The chain recombines TRBV2 with TRBJ2-7; 8 bases are shared with TRBD1. The CDR3 runs 14 residues. Trimming took 6 bases from V and 0 from J; bases not matched to a gene: 4. The germline V gene has CDR1 SNHLY and CDR2 FYNNEI. CDR3 in amino acids: CASRDRVNSYEQYF. DNA for the CDR3: TGTGCCAGCAGGGACAGGGTCAACTCCTACGAGCAGTACTTC.

This chain links TRBV19 with TRBJ2-5, with D perhaps matching TRBD1 or TRBD2 (5 bases each). Trimming cost V 3 bases and J 2 bases, with 7 bases left between them. This CDR3 has 13 residues. CDR1 and CDR2 (germline): LNHDA, SQIVND (reference sequence). This CDR3 reads CASSIGGQETQYF. CDR3 DNA sequence: TGTGCCAGTAGTATTGGGGGTCAAGAGACCCAGTACTTC.

The V call is TRBV11-3, the J call TRBJ2-6, with 7 bases identical to TRBD1. The junction had 9 bases not matched to a gene; V was cut back by 1 base and J by 0 bases. This CDR3 comprises 19 residues. Per the germline V gene, CDR1 is SGHNT and CDR2 is YENEEA. The CDR3 bases are TGTGCCAGCAGCTTAGGCCCTGGGACAGCGGACTCTGGGGCCAACGTCCTGACTTTC. Its translation is CASSLGPGTADSGANVLTF. The full variable domain, its missing parts supplied by reference TRBV11-3 and TRBJ2-6, is EAGVVQSPRYKIIEKKQPVAFWCNPISGHNTLYWYLQNLGQGPELLIRYENEEAVDDSQLPKDRFSAERLKGVDSTLKIQPAELGDSAVYLCASSLGPGTADSGANVLTFGAGSRLTVL.

A note on this clone: The same CDR3 can be traced to other DNA sequences in this sample. This chain connects TRBV7-2 to TRBJ1-2, with D possibly TRBD1 on 6 matching bases. V lost 4 bases to trimming and J lost 4 bases, with 10 bases between them. This CDR3 has 13 residues. Germline CDR1 and CDR2: SGHTA and FQGNSA. The CDR3 bases are TGTGCCAGCAGCTCTACAGGGCCCTATGGCTACACCTTC. Amino acids: CASSSTGPYGYTF. The whole variable domain, remainder taken from reference TRBV7-2 and TRBJ1-2, is GAGVSQSPSNKVTEKGKDVELRCDPISGHTALYWYRQSLGQGLEFLIYFQGNSAPDKSGLPSDRFSAERTGGSVSTLTIQRTQQEDSAVYLCASSSTGPYGYTFGSGTRLTVV.

The chain couples TRBV25-1 to TRBJ2-5; a weak D match, TRBD2 (6 bases). CDR3 length: 16 amino acids. Germline lookup yields CDR1 MGHDK and CDR2 SYGVNS. Between the trimmed V and J ends, which lost 5 bases and 0 bases, there was a span of 16 bases. The CDR3 is CASSTDLGGNQETQYF. CDR3 DNA sequence: TGTGCCAGCAGTACCGACCTGGGGGGAAACCAAGAGACCCAGTACTTC.

The chain has TRBV9 and TRBJ2-2, with a possible D match to TRBD1 (6 bases). The CDR3 consists of 15 residues. Per the germline V gene, CDR1 is SGDLS and CDR2 is YYNGEE. Trimming shortened V by 2 bases and J by 1 base, and 9 bases separated the two germline ends. The chain's CDR3 is CASSVRDMNTGELFF. The CDR3 nucleotides are TGTGCCAGCAGCGTTCGGGACATGAACACCGGGGAGCTGTTTTTT.

The count of this clone is one. The chain couples TRBV7-8 to TRBJ2-5; a possible D gene is TRBD1 (6 bases). CDR1 SGHVS and CDR2 FQNEAQ come from the germline V gene. The V gene lost 3 bases and the J gene lost 5 bases, with 13 bases spanning the gap. This CDR3 is 14 amino acids long. CDR3 amino acids: CASSFRTDGETQYF. As DNA, the CDR3 is TGTGCCAGCAGCTTTCGGACAGATGGGGAGACCCAGTACTTC.

The V gene is TRBV19, the J gene TRBJ2-7; 8 positions agree with TRBD1. J gave up 2 bases and V 1 base, and 7 bases lay outside the gene matches. CDR1 is LNHDA and CDR2 is SQIVND in the germline V gene (reference sequence). This CDR3 contains 16 residues. CDR3: CASSIATGVPTYEQYF. In DNA, the CDR3 is TGTGCCAGTAGTATAGCGACAGGGGTCCCCACCTACGAGCAGTACTTC. The whole variable domain, remainder taken from reference TRBV19 and TRBJ2-7, is DGGITQSPKYLFRKEGQNVTLSCEQNLNHDAMYWYRQDPGQGLRLIYYSQIVNDFQKGDIAEGYSVSREKKESFPLTVTSAQKNPTAFYLCASSIATGVPTYEQYFGPGTRLTVT.

The rearrangement joins TRBV30 to TRBJ2-7; D may correspond to TRBD1 or TRBD2 (5 bases each). The CDR3 covers 13 residues. Trimming shortened V by 2 bases and J by 2 bases, and 10 bases separated the two germline ends. CDR1 is GTSNPN and CDR2 is SVGIG in the germline V gene (reference sequence). The CDR3 here is CAWSRDRTYEQYF. CDR3 bases: TGTGCCTGGAGTCGGGACCGTACCTACGAGCAGTACTTC.

The chain combines TRBV19 with TRBJ1-1; maybe TRBD1 (6 bases). The germline V gene has CDR1 LNHDA and CDR2 SQIVND (reference sequence). The V gene lost 5 bases and the J gene lost 1 base, with 17 bases spanning the gap. The length of the CDR3 is 16 residues. DNA for the CDR3: TGTGCCAGTAGTCCATCACGGACAGTAAGGAACACTGAAGCTTTCTTT. Translating it yields CASSPSRTVRNTEAFF.

This chain uses TRBV27 with TRBJ1-1; D not certain. The length of the CDR3 is 13 residues. Trimming removed 3 bases from V and 1 base from J, with 6 bases in between. CDR1 is MNHEY, CDR2 SMNVEV, per germline (reference sequence). DNA for the CDR3: TGTGCCAGCAGTTTCTTTCCGAACACTGAAGCTTTCTTT. This sequence encodes CASSFFPNTEAFF.

The chain has TRBV28 and TRBJ2-3; D is possibly TRBD2 (5 bases). The length of the CDR3 is 19 residues. The ends were cut back, 1 base at V and 0 bases at J, with 20 bases in the middle. CDR1 is MDHEN and CDR2 is SYDVKM in the germline V gene. CDR3 amino acids: CASSLFWPRRRPSTDTQYF. Written as DNA, the CDR3 is TGTGCCAGCAGTTTATTCTGGCCTCGACGGAGGCCGAGCACAGATACGCAGTATTTT.

This rearrangement joins TRBV5-1 to TRBJ2-2, with D perhaps matching TRBD1 (5 bases). In germline, CDR1 is SGHRS, CDR2 YFSETQ. Trimming removed 2 bases at V and 5 bases at J, with 13 bases between. The CDR3 loop spans 15 amino acids. CDR3 sequence reads: CASSFSQGGTGELFF. DNA for the CDR3: TGCGCCAGCAGCTTCAGTCAGGGTGGTACCGGGGAGCTGTTTTTT.

The chain has TRBV6-6 and TRBJ2-6; 9 bases are shared with TRBD1. The CDR3 length is 16 residues. The V segment lost 7 bases and the J segment 4 bases; nucleotides outside the gene matches: 8. Germline V gives CDR1 MNHNY, CDR2 SVGAGI (reference sequence). CDR3 in amino acids: CASNGQGLTGANVLTF. CDR3 DNA: TGTGCCAGCAACGGACAGGGGCTTACCGGGGCCAACGTCCTGACTTTC.